This T cell receptor (beta chain) was identified in a study of shared clonotypes between healthy human individuals. Overall study results and limits: Donors were few, which limited the genetic and exposure-history diversity represented.

Original data processing: Because ImmunoSEQ provided only junction sequences with no quality scores, the filtering differed. Sequencing used immunoSEQ multiplex PCR; TCRdb keeps in-frame clones, though not all of them. That table supplies the V and J calls and clone size; D and trimming were determined from the DNA. Here the sample spans roughly 1 million clones, approximately 80% being singletons. This clone was detected once. The target antigen is unknown. The identical CDR3 is also encoded by other nucleotide sequences in the sample. Donors were Caucasian adults residing in Nashville, Tennessee, USA. From CD4+ cells came CD45RA+ naive and CD45RA-negative memory subsets. V was clipped by 3 bases and J by 5 bases, with 7 bases between them. Germline V gene sequence: CDR1 KGHSH, CDR2 LQKENI. This CDR3 region has 12 residues.

This TCR was sampled from a man aged 18 to 30 in good health. Some clones in this sample may be carry-over from other donors' samples. The V and J genes are TRBV18 and TRBJ1-2; D not resolved. Input material: memory CD4+ T cells from PBMCs. The subset: CD45RA-negative fraction. The CDR3 nucleotides are TGTGCCAGCTCACCGGACCTGTATGGCTACACCTTC. It codes for CASSPDLYGYTF.